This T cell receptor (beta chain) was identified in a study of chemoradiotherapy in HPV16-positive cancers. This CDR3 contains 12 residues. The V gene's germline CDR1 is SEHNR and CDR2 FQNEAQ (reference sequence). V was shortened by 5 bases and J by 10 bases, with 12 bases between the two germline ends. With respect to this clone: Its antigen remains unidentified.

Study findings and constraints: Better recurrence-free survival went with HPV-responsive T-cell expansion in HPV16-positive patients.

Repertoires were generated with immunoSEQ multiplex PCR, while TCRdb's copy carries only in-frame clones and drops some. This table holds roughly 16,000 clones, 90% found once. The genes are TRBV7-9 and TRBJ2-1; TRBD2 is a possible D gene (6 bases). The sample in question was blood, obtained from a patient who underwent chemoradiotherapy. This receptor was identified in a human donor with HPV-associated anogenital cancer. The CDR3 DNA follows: TGTGCCAGCAGCCGTGAGACTAGGGAGCAGTTCTTC. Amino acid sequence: CASSRETREQFF.